This is a list of T cell receptor beta chains from one sample in a study of T cells in Graves' hyperthyroidism and ophthalmopathy. From the multiplex PCR reads, TCRdb called clonotypes with MiXCR, one entry per CDR3 protein. The table includes under 400,000 distinct CDR3 sequences, around 17% detected once. The sample comprised blood. The receptor set was obtained from a man aged 25 to 40 with Graves' hyperthyroidism. Each CDR3 is given with its conserved first and last residue. Fields, in order: CDR3 length, J gene, V gene, CDR3 protein.

length: 14
J: TRBJ2-2
V: TRBV18
CDR3: CASSGTSNTGELFF

length: 14
J: TRBJ2-3
V: TRBV4-1
CDR3: CASSQEKVTDTQYF

length: 13
J: TRBJ2-1
V: TRBV19
CDR3: CASSASSPNEQFF

length: 11
J: TRBJ2-7
V: TRBV3-1
CDR3: CASSAPDEQYF

length: 16
J: TRBJ1-2
V: TRBV5-1
CDR3: CASSLLRDRSVYGYTF

length: 14
J: TRBJ1-5
V: TRBV6-2/TRBV6-3
CDR3: CARPTLSTRQPQHF

length: 16
J: TRBJ2-7
V: TRBV12-3/TRBV12-4
CDR3: CASSHSQGFPSYEQYF

length: 15
J: TRBJ2-5
V: TRBV4-2
CDR3: CASSQTNTGEETQYF

length: 18
J: TRBJ2-1
V: TRBV5-1
CDR3: CASSSRVTIRQTYNEQFF

length: 17
J: TRBJ2-1
V: TRBV9
CDR3: CASSPQDGTSGRGEQFF

length: 17
J: TRBJ2-1
V: TRBV28
CDR3: CASSLSPRVAGGYEQFF